These T cell receptor beta chains were read from a single sample in a study of cytomegalovirus exposure and HLA in healthy donors. Clones were sequenced by immunoSEQ multiplex PCR, and TCRdb holds only the in-frame ones, with some missing. The listing contains roughly 150,000 clones. Sequenced input: PBMCs. The receptor set was obtained from a woman aged 50 to 60 in good health and CMV-seronegative. Both conserved end residues are part of each CDR3. D genes are given only for firm matches.

j_call: TRBJ2-2
v_call: TRBV4-3
d_call: TRBD2
cdr3_aa: CASSPSAAGEGGELFF
cdr3_nt: TGCGCCAGCAGCCCTTCCGCAGCGGGAGAAGGCGGGGAGCTGTTTTTT

j_call: TRBJ2-7
v_call: TRBV5-1
d_call: -
cdr3_aa: CASGSGAGEYEQYF
cdr3_nt: TGCGCCAGCGGATCCGGCGCAGGGGAGTACGAGCAGTACTTC

j_call: TRBJ2-7
v_call: TRBV25-1
d_call: TRBD1
cdr3_aa: CASSQGDYSYEQYF
cdr3_nt: TGTGCCAGCTCGCAGGGGGATTACTCCTACGAGCAGTACTTC

j_call: TRBJ2-7
v_call: TRBV5-1
d_call: TRBD1
cdr3_aa: CASSFWTGAGEQYF
cdr3_nt: TGCGCCAGCAGCTTCTGGACAGGGGCCGGGGAGCAGTACTTC

j_call: TRBJ2-1
v_call: TRBV19
d_call: TRBD2
cdr3_aa: CASRRTSGRTYNEQFF
cdr3_nt: TGTGCCAGTAGGCGGACTAGCGGGAGGACCTACAATGAGCAGTTCTTC

j_call: TRBJ2-1
v_call: TRBV19
d_call: TRBD2
cdr3_aa: CASSIRDRRTSGIYNEQFF
cdr3_nt: TGTGCCAGTAGTATAAGGGATCGACGGACTAGCGGCATCTACAATGAGCAGTTCTTC

j_call: TRBJ1-5
v_call: TRBV2
d_call: -
cdr3_aa: CASRLSWVQHF
cdr3_nt: TGTGCCAGTAGACTTTCTTGGGTCCAGCATTTT

j_call: TRBJ2-6
v_call: TRBV5-1
d_call: -
cdr3_aa: CASSLATGANVLTF
cdr3_nt: TGCGCCAGCAGCTTGGCCACTGGGGCCAACGTCCTGACTTTC

j_call: TRBJ2-2
v_call: TRBV5-6
d_call: TRBD2
cdr3_aa: CASSQKVAGGRITGELFF
cdr3_nt: TGTGCCAGCAGCCAGAAAGTAGCGGGGGGCCGTATCACCGGGGAGCTGTTTTTT

j_call: TRBJ1-5
v_call: TRBV7-9
d_call: -
cdr3_aa: CASSLGGRVGLTNQPQHF
cdr3_nt: TGTGCCAGCAGCTTAGGAGGGAGGGTGGGGTTGACCAATCAGCCCCAGCATTTT

j_call: TRBJ2-3
v_call: TRBV5-1
d_call: TRBD2
cdr3_aa: CASSILAGNTDTQYF
cdr3_nt: TGCGCCAGCAGCATACTAGCGGGGAACACAGATACGCAGTATTTT

j_call: TRBJ2-2
v_call: TRBV5-5
d_call: TRBD1
cdr3_aa: CASGKPGQVGTGELFF
cdr3_nt: TGTGCCAGCGGAAAACCGGGACAGGTTGGGACCGGGGAGCTGTTTTTT

j_call: TRBJ2-7
v_call: TRBV7-2
d_call: TRBD1
cdr3_aa: CASSPGTGIDEQYF
cdr3_nt: TGTGCCAGCAGCCCCGGGACAGGTATCGACGAGCAGTACTTC

j_call: TRBJ1-5
v_call: TRBV6-1
d_call: -
cdr3_aa: CATIGGSNQPQHF
cdr3_nt: TGTGCCACCATTGGCGGTAGCAATCAGCCCCAGCATTTT

j_call: TRBJ1-1
v_call: TRBV5-1
d_call: TRBD1
cdr3_aa: CASSFTGGLTEAFF
cdr3_nt: TGCGCCAGCAGCTTCACAGGGGGCCTAACTGAAGCTTTCTTT

j_call: TRBJ1-2
v_call: TRBV28
d_call: TRBD1
cdr3_aa: CATCQGQGSDGYTF
cdr3_nt: TGTGCCACATGTCAGGGACAGGGGTCCGATGGCTACACCTTC

j_call: TRBJ2-1
v_call: TRBV7-2
d_call: -
cdr3_aa: CASSLFGGLDEQFF
cdr3_nt: TGTGCCAGCAGCTTATTCGGGGGGCTCGATGAGCAGTTCTTC

j_call: TRBJ2-1
v_call: TRBV7-9
d_call: -
cdr3_aa: CASSLDFNNEQFF
cdr3_nt: TGTGCCAGCAGCTTAGATTTCAACAATGAGCAGTTCTTC

j_call: TRBJ1-1
v_call: TRBV28
d_call: -
cdr3_aa: CATSPQASTEAFF
cdr3_nt: TGTGCCACCTCCCCTCAGGCATCCACTGAAGCTTTCTTT

j_call: TRBJ2-3
v_call: TRBV30
d_call: -
cdr3_aa: CAWSVSSGHTQYF
cdr3_nt: TGTGCCTGGAGTGTCAGTTCGGGTCATACGCAGTATTTT

j_call: TRBJ1-5
v_call: TRBV18
d_call: TRBD1
cdr3_aa: CASSRGQGGQPQHF
cdr3_nt: TGTGCCAGCTCCCGGGGACAGGGAGGGCAGCCCCAGCATTTT

j_call: TRBJ2-1
v_call: TRBV11-2
d_call: TRBD2
cdr3_aa: CASSLDPGLAGSNEQFF
cdr3_nt: TGTGCCAGCAGCTTAGACCCGGGACTAGCGGGATCCAATGAGCAGTTCTTC

j_call: TRBJ1-3
v_call: TRBV2
d_call: TRBD1
cdr3_aa: CASSQGVAGNTIYF
cdr3_nt: TGTGCCAGCAGTCAGGGGGTAGCTGGAAACACCATATATTTT

j_call: TRBJ2-5
v_call: TRBV19
d_call: -
cdr3_aa: CATSEQETQYF
cdr3_nt: TGTGCCACTTCTGAGCAAGAGACCCAGTACTTC

j_call: TRBJ2-3
v_call: TRBV2
d_call: TRBD2
cdr3_aa: CASSGLAGVGDTQYF
cdr3_nt: TGTGCCAGCAGTGGGCTAGCGGGAGTAGGGGATACGCAGTATTTT

j_call: TRBJ1-2
v_call: TRBV19
d_call: -
cdr3_aa: CASTRDTSYGYTF
cdr3_nt: TGTGCCAGTACCCGGGACACCTCCTATGGCTACACCTTC